The 19 T cell receptor beta chains below all came from one sample that was sequenced in a study of blood T cell repertoires in COVID-19. Libraries were prepared by immunoSEQ multiplex PCR; TCRdb keeps only in-frame clonotypes and omits some of them. The data hold fewer than 65,000 clones, with 89% observed a single time. Sequenced material: peripheral blood. These receptors originate from a man aged 60 to 69 with acute or convalescent COVID-19.

This chain links TRBV7-8 with TRBJ2-7, with 11 bases identical to TRBD1. The CDR3 is 17 residues long. From germline, CDR1 is SGHVS and CDR2 FQNEAQ. V dropped 3 bases and J dropped 1; count of bases not matched to a gene: 8. CDR3 region: CASSFYGQGAPSYEQYF. CDR3 in DNA: TGTGCCAGCAGCTTCTACGGACAGGGGGCTCCTTCCTACGAGCAGTACTTC.

This chain uses TRBV14 with TRBJ2-3; perhaps TRBD1 as D (6 bases). Deletions cut 6 bases from V and 2 bases from J, with 12 bases between. This CDR3 spans 14 amino acids. In germline, CDR1 is SGHDN, CDR2 FVKESK. CDR3 protein: CASSRGYDTDTQYF. The CDR3 DNA follows: TGTGCCAGCAGTAGGGGGTATGACACAGATACGCAGTATTTT.

CDR3 DNA: TGTGCCAGCAGCTTAGGTCGGGACAGGGGCGAGCAGTACTTC. Encoded protein: CASSLGRDRGEQYF. The rearrangement links TRBV11-2 to TRBJ2-7, with 10 bases matching TRBD1. V trimming: 1 base; J trimming: 6 bases; junction bases outside the gene matches: 3. The CDR3 length is 14 residues. Germline CDR1 SGHAT, CDR2 FQNNGV.

The gene calls are TRBV10-3 and TRBJ2-2; tentative D call: TRBD1 (6 bases). Germline V lookup: CDR1 ENHRY, CDR2 SYGVKD. The V gene lost 6 bases and the J gene lost 0 bases, with 8 bases spanning the gap. The CDR3 runs 14 residues. As DNA, the CDR3 is TGTGCCATCAGAGGGACAACGAACACCGGGGAGCTGTTTTTT. Amino acid sequence: CAIRGTTNTGELFF.

The chain recombines TRBV13 with TRBJ1-6; TRBD1 is a possible D gene (5 bases). V gave up 0 bases and J gave up 6 bases, with 6 bases separating them. The germline V gene encodes CDR1 PRHDT and CDR2 FYEKMQ (reference sequence). The CDR3 is made up of 14 amino acids. In DNA, the CDR3 is TGTGCCAGCAGCTTAGGACAGGCTAATTCACCCCTCCACTTT. This translates into CASSLGQANSPLHF.

V gene TRBV5-1 combines with J gene TRBJ2-1, with 12 bases identical to TRBD1. The CDR3 is 15 residues long. Germline CDR1 reads SGHRS; CDR2 reads YFSETQ. Germline trimming cut 3 bases from V and 9 bases from J; bases unmatched to any gene: 7. DNA of the CDR3: TGCGCCAGCAGCTGGGACAGGGGGCCAGGTCGTGAGCAGTTCTTC. This gives the protein CASSWDRGPGREQFF.

J is TRBJ1-6 and V is TRBV6-2 or TRBV6-3; D unresolved. The CDR3 consists of 12 residues. The V gene's germline CDR1 is MNHEY and CDR2 SVGEGT. Trimming removed 4 bases from V and 10 bases from J, with 8 bases in between. CDR3 residues: CASSFSLSPLHF. CDR3 coding DNA: TGTGCCAGCAGTTTTTCACTCTCACCCCTCCACTTT.

This clone has a single count. The V and J genes are TRBV6-1 and TRBJ1-5; D may be TRBD1 (5 bases). V lost 3 bases to trimming and J lost 6 bases, with 15 bases between them. The V gene's germline CDR1 is MNHNS and CDR2 SASEGT. This CDR3 has 15 amino acids. CDR3 amino acids: CASSDGPGLGQPQHF. The DNA of the CDR3 is TGTGCCAGCAGTGACGGGCCAGGGCTGGGTCAGCCCCAGCATTTT.

The rearrangement links TRBV12-3 or TRBV12-4 to TRBJ2-3; D is undetermined. The CDR3 totals 12 residues. V shed 4 bases and J shed 0 bases, with 2 bases lying between them. The CDR3 spells CASSSSTDTQYF. DNA for the CDR3: TGTGCCAGCAGTTCGAGCACAGATACGCAGTATTTT.

J is TRBJ1-1 and V is TRBV10-2, with D possibly being TRBD1 (5 bases). The CDR3 has 14 amino acids. Trimming cost V 6 bases and J 2 bases, with 13 bases left between them. Germline lookup yields CDR1 WSHSY and CDR2 SAAADI. The CDR3 sequence: CASSLRQINTEAFF. In DNA, the CDR3 is TGCGCCAGCAGCCTCCGACAGATTAACACTGAAGCTTTCTTT.

This clone was counted once. This rearrangement joins TRBV3-1 (or the pseudogene TRBV3-2) to TRBJ2-7; weak D call: TRBD1 (6 bases). The V and J ends lost 1 base and 2 bases respectively, with 18 bases between them. There are 17 residues in the CDR3. In germline, CDR1 is LGHDT, CDR2 YNNKEL (reference sequence). DNA of the CDR3: TGTGCCAGCAGCCAAGCGGTCTCGGGGACACCACCCTACGAGCAGTACTTC. This gives the protein CASSQAVSGTPPYEQYF.

This chain joins TRBV27 and TRBJ2-5; TRBD1 agrees at 9 bases. V trimming: 5 bases; J trimming: 7 bases; junction bases outside the gene matches: 8. Germline V gene data show CDR1 as MNHEY and CDR2 as SMNVEV (reference sequence). The CDR3 length is 14 residues. The CDR3 reads CASSRDRVGGTQYF. DNA for the CDR3: TGTGCCAGCAGTCGGGACAGGGTCGGGGGGACCCAGTACTTC.

The V and J genes are TRBV7-9 and TRBJ1-2; TRBD1 matches 7 bases. Trimming removed 4 bases from V and 6 bases from J; junction bases left unmatched: 2. Germline V gene sequence: CDR1 SEHNR, CDR2 FQNEAQ (reference sequence). This CDR3 comprises 12 residues. The CDR3 is CASSSDRDGYTF. The CDR3 nucleotides are TGTGCCAGCAGCTCTGACAGGGATGGCTACACCTTC.

This clone was seen only once. The chain is built from TRBV5-1 and TRBJ2-5, with D perhaps TRBD1 (6 bases). This CDR3 comprises 14 residues. Germline V CDR1 and CDR2: SGHRS, YFSETQ. The V and J ends lost 4 bases and 9 bases respectively, with 19 bases between them. CDR3 loop: CASSPIQGSLSQYF. In DNA, the CDR3 is TGCGCCAGCAGCCCTATACAGGGTTCCTTGTCCCAGTACTTC.

This chain uses TRBV11-2 with TRBJ1-5, with D maybe TRBD1 (5 bases). The CDR3 sequence is 14 residues long. Germline V gene sequence: CDR1 SGHAT, CDR2 FQNNGV. The V end lost 2 bases, the J end lost 5 bases, and 10 bases lay between the germline ends. The CDR3, as DNA: TGTGCCAGCAGCTTAAGTGGGACTGATCAGCCCCAGCATTTT. This sequence encodes CASSLSGTDQPQHF.

The rearrangement links TRBV5-1 to TRBJ1-1, with 9 positions matching TRBD1. Trimming removed 0 bases from V and 8 bases from J; junction bases left unmatched: 2. The CDR3 is made up of 13 amino acids. Germline assignment: CDR1 SGHRS and CDR2 YFSETQ. CDR3 sequence: CASSLDDRGEAFF. Here the CDR3 DNA reads TGCGCCAGCAGCTTGGACGACAGGGGGGAAGCTTTCTTT.

The sample holds one count of this clone. The gene calls are TRBV14 and TRBJ1-1; possible D gene TRBD1, 5 bases. The V end was cut by 4 bases, the J end by 5 bases, with 11 bases between. Per the germline V gene, CDR1 is SGHDN and CDR2 is FVKESK. This CDR3 comprises 13 residues. The CDR3 DNA follows: TGTGCCAGCAGCCGGAAGGAGGGGACTGAAGCTTTCTTT. Its protein is CASSRKEGTEAFF. Together with reference TRBV14 and TRBJ1-1, the CDR3 gives the full variable domain: EAGVTQFPSHSVIEKGQTVTLRCDPISGHDNLYWYRRVMGKEIKFLLHFVKESKQDESGMPNNRFLAERTGGTYSTLKVQPAELEDSGVYFCASSRKEGTEAFFGQGTRLTVV.

The chain combines TRBV6-5 with TRBJ2-2, with D possibly being TRBD1 (5 bases). This CDR3 is built from 14 residues. In germline, CDR1 is MNHEY, CDR2 SVGAGI. V dropped 6 bases and J dropped 4 bases, with 12 bases sitting between them. The chain's CDR3 is CASSRDRLTGELFF. CDR3 DNA sequence: TGTGCCAGCAGCCGCGACAGACTCACCGGGGAGCTGTTTTTT.

This chain connects TRBV9 to TRBJ2-2; a possible D gene is TRBD2 (5 bases). This CDR3 is 12 amino acids long. Trimming left V 7 bases short and J 5 bases short, with 9 bases between. CDR1 and CDR2 (germline): SGDLS, YYNGEE. The DNA of the CDR3 is TGTGCCAGCCGCCCGGGAACCGGGGAGCTGTTTTTT. Translating it yields CASRPGTGELFF.